The 3 T cell receptor beta chains below were found in one sample sequenced in a study of breast tumors, draining lymph nodes, adjacent tissues. Axillary draining lymph nodes of breast cancer patients supplied the node samples. TCRdb fed the multiplex PCR reads into MiXCR, producing one record per CDR3 protein. Here the sample spans tens of thousands of distinct CDR3 sequences, approximately 28% being singletons. Sequencing was carried out using axillary lymph node tissue. These receptor sequences come from a female donor with breast cancer. Some clones in this sample may be carry-over from other donors' samples.

This clonotype was seen many times. V gene TRBV6-5 combines with J gene TRBJ1-6, with D hard to call. Deletions cut 5 bases from V and 8 bases from J, with 16 bases between. This CDR3 comprises 15 residues. Germline V gene lookup returns CDR1 MNHEY and CDR2 SVGAGI. CDR3 DNA sequence: TGTGCCAGCAGTCCTCCCGGACGGACGTATTCACCCCTCCACTTT. Translating gives CASSPPGRTYSPLHF.

This clonotype was counted ten times or more. This rearrangement joins TRBV4-3 to TRBJ2-1; 8 bases align to TRBD1. After removal of 1 base from V and 7 bases from J, the junction contained 6 bases not matched to a gene. Germline V CDR1 and CDR2: LGHNA, YSLEER. This CDR3 has 15 residues. The CDR3 DNA sequence: TGCGCCAGCAGCCAAGTTGGACAGGGACGGAATGAGCAGTTCTTC. This translates into CASSQVGQGRNEQFF.

This clonotype was counted ten times or more. The chain carries TRBV6-1 and TRBJ2-2, with a tentative D call TRBD1 (6 bases). Germline-derived CDR1 and CDR2 are MNHNS and SASEGT. The CDR3 sequence is 16 residues long. Trimming took 7 bases from V and 1 from J, leaving 16 bases between them. The CDR3 is CASKRGSSVNTGELFF. CDR3 nucleotides: TGTGCCAGCAAAAGGGGGAGCTCGGTGAACACCGGGGAGCTGTTTTTT.